Listed below are T cell receptor beta chains from one sample, sequenced in a study of blood T cell repertoires in COVID-19. Sequencing was performed with immunoSEQ multiplex PCR; in TCRdb, only in-frame clones are kept and a portion is missing. The table includes 250,000 to 400,000 clones, about 85% detected once. Specimen: PBMCs or T cells enriched from blood (not recorded which). The source is a woman in her 30s who had been exposed to COVID-19. The CDR3 runs from the conserved cysteine through the conserved F or W. The order of the fields is CDR3 DNA, CDR3 protein, D gene, V gene, clone size, J gene. A D gene is named only where the DNA matches it firmly. Not every row has a clone size; where given, it reads once, few, many or a size class.

cdr3_nt: TGTGCCAGCAGTATAAACAGGGGTTTCTATGGCTACACCTTC
cdr3_aa: CASSINRGFYGYTF
d_call: TRBD1
v_call: TRBV28
clone_size: few
j_call: TRBJ1-2

cdr3_nt: TGTGCCAGCAGCACGGACAGGGGGCAGACTGAAGCTTTCTTT
cdr3_aa: CASSTDRGQTEAFF
d_call: TRBD1
v_call: TRBV5-4
clone_size: NA
j_call: TRBJ1-1

cdr3_nt: TGCGCCAGCAGAGAGGGAGCTAGCAATGAGCAGTTCTTC
cdr3_aa: CASREGASNEQFF
d_call: NA
v_call: TRBV5-1
clone_size: NA
j_call: TRBJ2-1

cdr3_nt: TGTGCCAGCAGCTCAGACCCCACGGGGGGAAAAGAGACCCAGTACTTC
cdr3_aa: CASSSDPTGGKETQYF
d_call: TRBD2
v_call: TRBV9
clone_size: NA
j_call: TRBJ2-5

cdr3_nt: TGTGCCAGCAGCTCTACCGACCCGAGGGTAACTGAAGCTTTCTTT
cdr3_aa: CASSSTDPRVTEAFF
d_call: NA
v_call: TRBV7-9
clone_size: NA
j_call: TRBJ1-1

cdr3_nt: TGTGCCACCAGTGACCCGGGACAGGGGTTCTATGAGCAGTTCTTC
cdr3_aa: CATSDPGQGFYEQFF
d_call: TRBD1
v_call: TRBV24-1
clone_size: NA
j_call: TRBJ2-1

cdr3_nt: TGTGCCAGCAGCTCCTGGACGGGAACAGATACGCAGTATTTT
cdr3_aa: CASSSWTGTDTQYF
d_call: NA
v_call: TRBV7-9
clone_size: NA
j_call: TRBJ2-3

cdr3_nt: TGTGCCAGCAGTGAACAGACTAATCAGCCCCAGCATTTT
cdr3_aa: CASSEQTNQPQHF
d_call: NA
v_call: TRBV6-1
clone_size: NA
j_call: TRBJ1-5

cdr3_nt: TGCGCCAGCGCCCTGCCCGGGTTCAACACTGAAGCTTTCTTT
cdr3_aa: CASALPGFNTEAFF
d_call: NA
v_call: TRBV5-1
clone_size: NA
j_call: TRBJ1-1

cdr3_nt: TGTGCCAGTAGTAGCCCGACTAGCGGGGGAAACTACAATGAGCAGTTCTTC
cdr3_aa: CASSSPTSGGNYNEQFF
d_call: TRBD2
v_call: TRBV19
clone_size: NA
j_call: TRBJ2-1

cdr3_nt: TGCGCCAGCAGTCGTTCGCGTGGAGGGGGCGCGAATACCGTTCAGCCCCAGCATTTT
cdr3_aa: CASSRSRGGGANTVQPQHF
d_call: TRBD1
v_call: TRBV23-1
clone_size: NA
j_call: TRBJ1-5

cdr3_nt: TGTGCCAGCAGCCTCAGACAGGGGAACGGCGAGCAGTACTTC
cdr3_aa: CASSLRQGNGEQYF
d_call: TRBD1
v_call: TRBV7-2
clone_size: NA
j_call: TRBJ2-7

cdr3_nt: TGTGCCAGCAGGAAGGGGGGGGAGACCCAGTACTTC
cdr3_aa: CASRKGGETQYF
d_call: NA
v_call: TRBV2
clone_size: NA
j_call: TRBJ2-5

cdr3_nt: TGTGCCAGCAGCCCATTCTATGGCTACACCTTC
cdr3_aa: CASSPFYGYTF
d_call: NA
v_call: TRBV6-6
clone_size: NA
j_call: TRBJ1-2

cdr3_nt: TGTGCCAGCTCAAAGGGACTAGCGGGAGGTAGCACAGATACGCAGTATTTT
cdr3_aa: CASSKGLAGGSTDTQYF
d_call: TRBD2
v_call: TRBV18
clone_size: NA
j_call: TRBJ2-3